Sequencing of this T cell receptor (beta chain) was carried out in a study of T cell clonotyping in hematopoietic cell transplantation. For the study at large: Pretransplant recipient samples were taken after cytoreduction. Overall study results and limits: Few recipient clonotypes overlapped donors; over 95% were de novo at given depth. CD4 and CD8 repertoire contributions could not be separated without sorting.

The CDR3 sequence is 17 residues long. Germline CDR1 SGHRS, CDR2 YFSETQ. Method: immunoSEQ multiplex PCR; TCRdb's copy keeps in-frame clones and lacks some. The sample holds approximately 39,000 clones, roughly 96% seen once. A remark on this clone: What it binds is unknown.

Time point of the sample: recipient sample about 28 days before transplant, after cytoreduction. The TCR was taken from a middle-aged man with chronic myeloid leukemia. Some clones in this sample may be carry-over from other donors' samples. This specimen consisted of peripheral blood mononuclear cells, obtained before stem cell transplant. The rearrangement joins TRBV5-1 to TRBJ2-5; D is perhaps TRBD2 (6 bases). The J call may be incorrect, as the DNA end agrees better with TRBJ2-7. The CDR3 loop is CASSRGGLRLFSYEQYF. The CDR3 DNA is TGCGCCAGCAGCCGTGGAGGGTTACGCCTGTTTTCCTACGAGCAGTACTTC.